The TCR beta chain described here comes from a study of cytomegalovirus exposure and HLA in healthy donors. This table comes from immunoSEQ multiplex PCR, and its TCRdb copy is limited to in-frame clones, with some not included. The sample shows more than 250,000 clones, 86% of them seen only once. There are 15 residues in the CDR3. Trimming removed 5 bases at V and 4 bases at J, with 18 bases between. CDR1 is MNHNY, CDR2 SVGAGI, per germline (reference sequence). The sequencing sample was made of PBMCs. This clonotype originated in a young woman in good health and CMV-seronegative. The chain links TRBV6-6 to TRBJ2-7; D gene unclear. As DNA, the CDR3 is TGTGCCAGCAGTACCCGTCCAGGCCCTATTTACGAGCAGTACTTC. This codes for CASSTRPGPIYEQYF.